This T cell receptor beta chain appears in the sequencing data of a study of blood T cells in healthy people across ages (dated by TCRdb to 2014 to 2015). Some background on the complete study: In model experiments, template switching captured about one uniquely barcoded TCR beta cDNA molecule for every two T cells. Age-related changes in TCR beta repertoire diversity were measured in the study by deep sequencing normalized with unique cDNA molecular identifiers. Four age groups were formed from the donors: young (average roughly 15 years), middle-aged (approximately 39), aged (about 68) and long-lived (roughly 81). Donors of different ages were randomly distributed across sequencing lanes to avoid experimental bias. For two donors (one aged 18 to 29 and one aged 80 or older), the study analyzed two additional independent replicas of 1 million unique cDNA reads from the same blood draw. Summary of the overall study and its limitations: Compared with the aged group, more naive CD4+ T cells, fewer expanded clones and increased TCR diversity were shown by the long-lived group, suggesting age selection. The CMV infection status of donors was not known, potentially confounding age-related changes in expanded clonotypes. Estimates of total diversity from one million sequenced T cells were regarded as lower bounds and underestimates. As age increased, observed TCR beta diversity per million T cells dropped in a roughly linear way, and a significant reduction was already evident by age 40. Conclusive comparison of naive and antigen-experienced compartments was prevented by the profiling of bulk unsorted PBMCs. There was a strong correlation between observed TCR beta diversity and the percentage of naive T cells measured by flow cytometry.

Library prep was done by 5' RACE. These reads were obtained on an Illumina HiSeq 2500. The second PCR ran for roughly 7 to 11 cycles and used a J-beta primer mix along with a sample-barcoded 5' primer. A unique molecular identifier was introduced onto each TCR beta cDNA molecule by a template-switch 5' adaptor carrying 12 random nucleotides. Each sample yielded at least 3 million CDR3-containing paired-end reads. First-strand cDNA was synthesized from all RNA with the Mint cDNA synthesis kit, primed by a TRBC-specific oligonucleotide. Following uracil-DNA glycosylase treatment, a first 18-cycle PCR with universal primers M1SS and BC2_uni_R was performed on all cDNA. Under the source paper's analysis protocol: For normalization, 1 million high-quality reads, each with a distinct molecular identifier, were randomly selected from each sample. Reads sharing molecular identifiers were discarded rather than binned into consensus sequences. MiTCR, with a Q25 quality threshold and the strictest error-elimination algorithm, was used for CDR3 identification, clonotype clustering and error correction. A nonparametric unseen species model with Euler transformation was used to estimate a lower bound on total TCR beta diversity. The public reads were reprocessed in TCRdb via fastp at Q25 and MiXCR, keeping in-frame beta chains. Identical CDR3 protein sequences are pooled into one entry, listed with their most common genes and DNA. These V and J calls derive from TCRdb rather than the authors' analysis. The sample table shows around 1,000,000 distinct CDR3 sequences, and around two fifths are seen once. Clones ranked in the top ten supply less than 15% of the sample.

Systemically healthy Caucasian individuals from Russia, 35 to 40 in total and aged roughly 6 to 100 years, were included as donors. Around 9.7 milliliters of peripheral blood were collected from each donor into EDTA-treated Vacutainer tubes. Ficoll-Paque density-gradient centrifugation was used to isolate PBMCs, with at least 7 million per sample. Trizol reagent was used to extract total RNA from PBMCs, with at least 5 micrograms per sample. For every donor, flow cytometry on a PBMC aliquot measured the percentage of naive CD45RAhigh/CD27high T cells. Trimming takes 0 bases from V and 0 bases from J, and the germline ends sit 3 bases apart. The CDR3 measures 14 amino acids from cysteine to phenylalanine. This entry keeps only the CDR3 DNA: 42 bases, framed from base 1. This clonotype was seen many times. This receptor's antigen is unknown. Base qualities were left out, and no much larger clone turns up one base away.

The sample was blood. The rearranged chain carries TRBV12-3 or TRBV12-4 and TRBJ1-5, with the D gene too uncertain to name. This receptor was identified in a man between 18 and 35 years old in good health. The sequenced DNA: TGTGCCAGCAGTTTAGCTCTTAGCAATCAGCCCCAGCATTTT. Translated, it reads CASSLALSNQPQHF.